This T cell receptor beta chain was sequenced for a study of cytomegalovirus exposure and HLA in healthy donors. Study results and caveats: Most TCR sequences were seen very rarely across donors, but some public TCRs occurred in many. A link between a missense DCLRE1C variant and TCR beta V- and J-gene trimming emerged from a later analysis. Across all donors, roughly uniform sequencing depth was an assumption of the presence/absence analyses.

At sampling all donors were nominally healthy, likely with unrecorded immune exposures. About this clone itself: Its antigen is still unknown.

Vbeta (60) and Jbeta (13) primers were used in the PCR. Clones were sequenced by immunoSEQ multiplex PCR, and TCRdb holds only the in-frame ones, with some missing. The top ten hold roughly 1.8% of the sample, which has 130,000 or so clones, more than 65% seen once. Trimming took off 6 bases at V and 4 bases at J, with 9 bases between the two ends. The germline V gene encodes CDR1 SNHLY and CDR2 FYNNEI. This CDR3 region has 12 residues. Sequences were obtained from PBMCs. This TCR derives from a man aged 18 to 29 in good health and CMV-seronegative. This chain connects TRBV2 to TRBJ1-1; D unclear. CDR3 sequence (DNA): TGTGCCAGCAGCCCCCACACCACTGAAGCTTTCTTT. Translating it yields CASSPHTTEAFF.